One sample yielded the 10 T cell receptor beta chains listed below, sequenced in a study of blood T cell repertoires in COVID-19. TCRdb's table, derived via immunoSEQ multiplex PCR, lists solely in-frame clones and lacks some. The table lists 200,000 to 250,000 clones, 80% to 95% of them singletons. The sequenced sample consisted of peripheral blood. These receptors originate from a man aged 25-40 years with COVID-19, enrolled during active disease.

The chain employs TRBV28 and TRBJ1-5, with a weak D call TRBD1 (5 bases). The CDR3 sequence is 15 residues long. The germline gives CDR1 MDHEN, CDR2 SYDVKM. The ends were cut back, 6 bases at V and 6 bases at J, with 18 bases in the middle. CDR3 bases: TGTGCCAGCAGCCCCCCGGACAAGGCATTTCAGCCCCAGCATTTT. This codes for CASSPPDKAFQPQHF.

The chain employs TRBV13 and TRBJ2-1; 7 positions agree with TRBD2. This CDR3 has 19 amino acids. V shed 0 bases and J 0 bases; nucleotides not matched to a gene: 11. Germline V CDR1 and CDR2: PRHDT, FYEKMQ (reference sequence). The CDR3, as DNA: TGTGCCAGCAGCTTAGGGACTAGCTTCCCCTTGAGCTCCTACAATGAGCAGTTCTTC. It yields the protein CASSLGTSFPLSSYNEQFF. Full variable domain (remainder filled in from reference TRBV13 and TRBJ2-1): AAGVIQSPRHLIKEKRETATLKCYPIPRHDTVYWYQQGPGQDPQFLISFYEKMQSDKGSIPDRFSAQQFSDYHSELNMSSLELGDSALYFCASSLGTSFPLSSYNEQFFGPGTRLTVL.

The chain links TRBV11-3 to TRBJ2-1; TRBD1 might be the D (6 bases). The CDR3 is made up of 15 amino acids. Trimming removed 5 bases from V and 3 bases from J, with 14 bases in between. The germline CDR1 and CDR2 sequences are SGHNT and YENEEA. CDR3 amino acids: CASSVRTELYNEQFF. CDR3 coding DNA: TGTGCCAGCAGCGTCAGGACAGAGCTCTACAATGAGCAGTTCTTC.

V and J are TRBV5-1 and TRBJ1-3, with D maybe TRBD1 (5 bases). The V end lost 4 bases, the J end lost 2 bases, and 22 bases lay between the germline ends. There are 18 residues in the CDR3. The germline V gene has CDR1 SGHRS and CDR2 YFSETQ. In DNA, the CDR3 is TGCGCCAGCAGCCCCAGTCGCGGGGCCGCGGGTCCTGGAAACACCATATATTTT. Translation: CASSPSRGAAGPGNTIYF.

This clone was picked up one time. The chain employs TRBV19 and TRBJ2-7, with 9 bases identical to TRBD1. This CDR3 has 13 amino acids. The germline CDR1 and CDR2 sequences are LNHDA and SQIVND (reference sequence). The J segment lost 5 bases and the V segment lost 5 bases, leaving 4 bases of the junction unmatched. CDR3 sequence reads: CASSGQGFNEQYF. The CDR3 bases are TGTGCCAGTAGTGGACAGGGGTTCAACGAGCAGTACTTC.

This chain uses TRBV3-1 (or the pseudogene TRBV3-2) with TRBJ2-7; perhaps TRBD1 as D (6 bases). V was clipped by 5 bases and J by 7 bases, with 18 bases between them. This CDR3 region has 14 residues. Germline-derived CDR1 and CDR2 are LGHDT and YNNKEL (reference sequence). CDR3 sequence: CASSWSGGGSEQYF. The DNA of the CDR3 is TGTGCCAGCAGCTGGAGTGGTGGGGGCTCGGAGCAGTACTTC.

As regards this clone: A far larger clone lies a single base away; this is likely a read error. At the DNA level, this CDR3 is encoded by other sequences in the same sample as well. The CDR3 DNA reads as TGTGCCAGCAGCGCCACAGATAGCAATCAGCCCCAGCATTTT. This encodes CASSATDSNQPQHF. This chain connects TRBV9 to TRBJ1-5; no firm D call. Germline assignment: CDR1 SGDLS and CDR2 YYNGEE. The V end lost 3 bases, the J end lost 0 bases, and 7 bases lay between the germline ends. The CDR3 has 14 amino acids. The full variable domain, in which reference TRBV9 and TRBJ1-5 provide the parts outside the CDR3, is DSGVTQTPKHLITATGQRVTLRCSPRSGDLSVYWYQQSLDQGLQFLIQYYNGEERAKGNILERFSAQQFPDLHSELNLSSLELGDSALYFCASSATDSNQPQHFGDGTRLSIL.

The chain carries TRBV27 and TRBJ1-1, with D uncertain. Germline V CDR1 and CDR2: MNHEY, SMNVEV (reference sequence). This CDR3 is 14 amino acids long. V lost 10 bases and J 0 bases, leaving 15 bases between the germline ends. For the CDR3, the DNA is TGTGCCACCTACCCGATAGGAGTGAACACTGAAGCTTTCTTT. Its protein is CATYPIGVNTEAFF.

V and J are TRBV5-4 and TRBJ1-6; D is ambiguous. The germline V and J ends were trimmed by 4 bases and 7 bases, with 9 bases remaining between them. This CDR3 comprises 13 residues. From germline, CDR1 is SGHNT and CDR2 YYREEE (reference sequence). In DNA, the CDR3 is TGTGCCAGCAGCCCCGACACGAATTCACCCCTCCACTTT. It translates to CASSPDTNSPLHF.

The V and J genes are TRBV28 and TRBJ2-1; 12 bases match TRBD2. The junction had 11 bases not matched to a gene; V was cut back by 5 bases and J by 15 bases. This CDR3 has 14 amino acids. Per the germline V gene, CDR1 is MDHEN and CDR2 is SYDVKM. CDR3 protein: CASSPLAGGSVGFF. CDR3 DNA: TGTGCCAGCAGTCCACTAGCGGGGGGCTCGGTAGGGTTCTTC.